This paragraph covers one TCR beta chain sequence. What it binds is not known. The donors were part of the validation cohort, which consisted of 120 subjects and was separate from the first cohort of 600 to 850 subjects. The sample originates from a study of cytomegalovirus exposure and HLA in healthy donors. Study-level points and caveats: Whilst most TCR sequences proved rare, a subset of public TCRs occurred across many donors.

The CDR3 consists of 13 residues. The V end lost 3 bases, the J end lost 6 bases, and 11 bases lay between the germline ends. Germline CDR1 reads MGHRA; CDR2 reads YSYEKL. Method: immunoSEQ multiplex PCR; TCRdb's copy keeps in-frame clones and lacks some. The table includes 100,000 to 150,000 clones, 89% detected once. The V and J genes are TRBV4-1 and TRBJ1-2; the D is unclear. Sequencing was performed on PBMCs. This receptor was obtained from a woman aged 18 to 35 in good health and CMV-seronegative. Here the CDR3 DNA reads TGCGCCAGCAGCCAGCAACCGAGGAATGGCTACACCTTC. Translated, it gives CASSQQPRNGYTF.